This paragraph covers one TCR beta chain sequence. This clone has only a few counts. Its recognized antigen is unknown. Base-call qualities are not available, and no considerably larger clone is one nucleotide away. Inclusive of the bounding cysteine and phenylalanine, the CDR3 is 12 residues long. Here the CDR3 DNA is all that survives: 36 bases in frame from base 1. The germline V gene sets CDR1 to MNHEY and CDR2 to SVGAGI. After removal of 8 bases from V and 4 bases from J, the junction retains 3 bases not matched to a gene. The library was built by means of the immunoSEQ multiplex PCR assay. For the multiplex PCR, a mixture combining 60 forward primers for TCR Vbeta segments and 13 reverse primers for TCR Jbeta segments was used. The CDR3 region of rearranged TCR beta genes was amplified from genomic DNA with a multiplex PCR assay. The amplified TCR beta libraries were sequenced on the Illumina HiSeq System as 87-base-pair reads. In the source study's methods: A later analysis counted some 80 million unique TCR beta chains across the 600 to 850 repertoires, and roughly 11 million of these chains were shared by at least two donors. To remove PCR and sequencing errors, raw reads were error-corrected and collapsed into unique sequences using a nearest-neighbor algorithm that merged closely related sequences. Alignment of CDR3 sequences to IMGT reference sequences was used to assign V, D and J gene segments. For a sequence to be retained, at least a six-nucleotide match to both a V gene segment and a J gene segment was required. A rearrangement counted as productive if the CDR3 had no stop codons and remained in frame with V and J, and every other rearrangement counted as non-productive. Following IMGT convention, CDR3 was defined as the stretch from the second conserved V-encoded cysteine to the conserved J-encoded phenylalanine. The earlier analysis of about 610 of the donors excluded any sequence lacking an unambiguous match to a single V gene segment. An earlier analysis of around 600 of the donors classified V segments as functional when productive rearrangements were above 56.7% and as segregating when the standard deviation between donors was above 5%. A statistical classification framework was built for diagnosing cytomegalovirus status from the catalog of TCR beta chain sequences. A later analysis assigned V and J genes by comparing TCR nucleotide sequences with IMGT/GENE-DB human TR gene sequences. The TCRdist pipeline was used in a later analysis to assign CDR3 sequences and most-parsimonious VDJ recombination scenarios. In a later analysis, each TCR beta chain was defined by its CDR3 amino acid sequence together with its V-gene family, and reads lacking a unique V-gene family were excluded. A later analysis removed 592 highly shared, low-generation-probability nucleotide sequences to deal with suspected cross-contamination and a sequencing artifact. A later analysis calculated a clonal expansion index for each public chain from normalized within-repertoire ranks of inferred template counts. In a later analysis, generation probabilities were computed using a VDJ recombination model fitted to out-of-frame rearrangements, and the results were checked against IGoR. Hypergeometric tests were used in a later analysis to score TCR-TCR, TCR-HLA and TCR-CMV co-occurrence, with a repertoire-size bias correction applied to the TCR pairs. To estimate false discovery rates, a later analysis permuted the HLA or CMV assignments 20 times. In a later analysis, co-occurring TCRs were grouped using DBSCAN, with TCRdist sequence similarity added in when clustering inside HLA-allele-positive subsets. For co-occurrence clustering, repertoires with fewer than 30,000 or more than 120,000 public chains were excluded, along with roughly 5 repertoires with anomalous nucleotide sharing. The source is immuneACCESS, and TCRdb retained only in-frame sequences with V and J called. Part of the clones is not carried over; for the studies checked, unresolved V genes explain less than half of this, and the remainder is unexplained. V and J calls and clone size are as listed in that table; D and trimming were resolved from the DNA. The sample table records 160,000 or so clones; 70% to 80% of these occur just once. Of the sample, approximately 2.3% is held by the ten largest clones.

The cohort comprised 710 or so healthy bone marrow donors. All cohort members were sampled while nominally healthy, although unrecorded immune exposures were likely present. The donor tested CMV seronegative, placing the donor among the 350 or so seronegative members of the cohort. A peripheral blood sample was collected from each donor, and TCR beta sequencing was performed on peripheral blood mononuclear cells. Genomic DNA extraction from the blood cell samples was performed with the Qiagen DNeasy Blood Extraction Kit. This entry belongs to a study of cytomegalovirus exposure and HLA in healthy donors (dated by TCRdb to 2016 to 2017). Turning to the overall study: An earlier analysis of roughly 500 of the donors reported approximately 260 Gb of sequence data and 90 million to 120 million unique TCR beta sequences obtained from about 200 million T cells. Roughly 300 gigabases of sequencing data and roughly 90 million unique TCR sequences were included in an early release covering over 600 HLA-typed donors. Of the approximately 400 genotyped donors, 65% to 90% fell in the genetic ancestry cluster associated with self-reported Caucasian donors. The study was designed to test whether signatures of past pathogen exposure could be identified by cataloging public T cell receptors. The T cell repertoires of several hundred subjects were profiled by immunosequencing and related to cytomegalovirus serostatus. Along with the approximately 670-subject first cohort, a separate validation cohort of over a hundred different subjects was used. To predict cytomegalovirus infection status, the study brought together high-throughput TCR immunosequencing, statistical association of individual TCRs with disease status, and machine learning. In a later analysis, previously published TCR beta repertoires from 550 to 700 donors were re-analyzed and high-resolution HLA genotyping was added so that TCR occurrence patterns could be studied. Rather than using new phenotypic data, the later analysis identified candidate immune exposures from TCR beta sequences and from how often those sequences occurred across donors. An earlier analysis of 587 of the donors applied high-throughput TCR beta sequencing to assess whether each TCR beta V gene segment acted as functional or pseudogenic. Alongside the repertoire data, information on donor age, sex, ethnicity and CMV serostatus was compiled. In a later genetic analysis, genome-wide SNP genotypes for about three fifths of the roughly 670 donors were used, and that subset was treated as a discovery cohort. All discovery cohort repertoires had been generated on a single sequencing platform. Both class I and class II loci were covered by HLA typing, at four-digit resolution. The number of typed donors differed by locus: roughly 620-640 for A, B, C, DRB1 and DQB1; 522 for DQA1; 606 for DPA1; and some 430 for DPB1. Four to six DR-DQ haplotypes were handled as single units for association and clustering, since linkage in the cohort was strong. Among around 400 genotyped donors of the cohort, an average of approximately 200,000 unique TCR beta nucleotide sequences was sequenced per donor, of which approximately 18% were non-productive.

General study outcomes and caveats: Because counts were too low, seventeen rarely observed V segments, including chromosome 9 orphons, were left out of the earlier analysis of 587 of the donors. When HLA alleles, especially DR and DQ, strongly co-occurred, attributing TCR associations to individual alleles was difficult. The only immune exposure information available for the cohort was CMV serostatus. Correlated functional status among segregating V segments might reflect linkage disequilibrium, but an unknown experimental factor could not be ruled out. Only TCR beta chains were sequenced in this cohort, and the absence of alpha or paired-chain data limited detectable features. The authors suggested that the approach could potentially be generalized to other disease states and immunological phenotypes. A few of the identified cytomegalovirus-associated TCR beta chains were confirmed in vitro to be specific for cytomegalovirus antigens. The sequencing pipeline was judged likely to have produced a cluster of highly shared sequence variants as a technical artifact. In a later analysis, TCR association rates were found to vary across HLA loci, with the most associated TCRs seen for DRB1 alleles and the fewest for HLA-C alleles. At a false discovery rate of 0.05, a later analysis linked some 17,000 TCR beta sequences to specific HLA alleles. A further reported finding was that TCR beta sequences accurately predicted the HLA-A and HLA-B alleles for most subjects in the first cohort. In an earlier analysis of approximately 590 of the donors, most TCR beta V segments were observed in productive rearrangements about 87% or about 30% of the time, broadly matching IMGT annotations. In a later genetic analysis, fewer N-insertions in productive TCRs were reported among donors in an Asian-associated ancestry cluster than the roughly 710-donor mean. In the study, about 150 TCR beta chains were listed as associated with cytomegalovirus. Compared with equally common non-associated chains, HLA-associated TCR beta chains in a later analysis were more clonally expanded and had lower generation probabilities. Several of the top co-occurrence clusters appeared to be linked to parvovirus B19, influenza, CMV and Epstein-Barr virus, according to a later analysis. Because some donors lacked HLA typing at each locus, the association tests relied only on the typed subset. Because the 87-base-pair reads could not distinguish some IMGT-functional V segments, including TRBV6-2 and TRBV6-3, those segments were excluded. An association between a missense DCLRE1C variant and V-gene and J-gene trimming of TCR beta chains was found in a later genetic analysis and replicated in an independent cohort. The classifier was reported to diagnose cytomegalovirus status with high specificity and sensitivity in both the original cohort and the validation cohort. Most TCR sequences were seen in very few donors, while some public TCRs were found in many individuals. The presence/absence analyses assumed that sequencing depth was roughly uniform across donors, and that assumption may not be true. Most CMV-associated TCR beta chains appeared to be HLA-restricted in a later analysis, and the HLA associations seemed to be driven largely by CMV exposure.

The TCR sequence derives from a man between 35 and 55 years old in good health and CMV-seronegative. The chain was built from TRBV6-5 and TRBJ2-3, and 7 junction bases match TRBD2. The sequenced sample consisted of PBMCs. This receptor carries the CDR3 CASGLAADTQYF. The DNA is TGTGCCAGCGGCCTAGCGGCAGATACGCAGTATTTT.